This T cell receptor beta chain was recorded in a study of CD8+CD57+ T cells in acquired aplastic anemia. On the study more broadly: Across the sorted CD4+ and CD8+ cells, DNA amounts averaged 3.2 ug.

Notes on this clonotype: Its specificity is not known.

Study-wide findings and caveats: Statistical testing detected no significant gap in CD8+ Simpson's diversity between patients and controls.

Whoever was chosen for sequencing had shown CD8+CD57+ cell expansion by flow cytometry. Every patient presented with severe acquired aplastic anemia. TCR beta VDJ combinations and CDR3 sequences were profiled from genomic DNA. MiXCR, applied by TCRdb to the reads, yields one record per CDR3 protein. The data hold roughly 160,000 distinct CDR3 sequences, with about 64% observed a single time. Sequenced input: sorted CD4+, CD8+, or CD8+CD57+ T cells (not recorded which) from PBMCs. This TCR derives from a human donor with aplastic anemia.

The CDR3: CASSLVGGLMNTEAFF. The DNA of the CDR3 is TGTGCCAGCAGCTTAGTTGGGGGCCTCATGAACACTGAAGCTTTCTTT. The gene calls are TRBV7-2 and TRBJ1-1, with a possible D match to TRBD1 (6 bases). Trimming stripped 1 base from V and 0 bases from J, with 12 bases between. The CDR3 contains 16 residues. Germline CDR1 reads SGHTA; CDR2 reads FQGNSA.